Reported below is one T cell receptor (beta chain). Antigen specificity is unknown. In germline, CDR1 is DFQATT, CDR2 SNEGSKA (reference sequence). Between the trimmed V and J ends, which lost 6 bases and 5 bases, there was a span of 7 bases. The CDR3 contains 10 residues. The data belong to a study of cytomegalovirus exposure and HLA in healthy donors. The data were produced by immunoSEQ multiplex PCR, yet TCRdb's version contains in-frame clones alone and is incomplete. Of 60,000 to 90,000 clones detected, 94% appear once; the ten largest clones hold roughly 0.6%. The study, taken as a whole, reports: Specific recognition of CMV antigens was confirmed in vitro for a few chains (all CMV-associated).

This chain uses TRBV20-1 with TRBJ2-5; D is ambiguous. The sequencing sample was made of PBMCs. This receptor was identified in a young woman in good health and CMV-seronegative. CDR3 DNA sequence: TGCAGTGCCCTAGGCGAGACCCAGTACTTC. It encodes CSALGETQYF.